This record looks at one T cell receptor (beta chain) sequence and its context. Its antigen is unidentified. This sample is part of a study of T cells in Graves' hyperthyroidism and ophthalmopathy. What was amplified from RNA transcripts were TCR beta CDR3 regions. The HTBI set primed first-round TCR CDR3 RT-PCR. TCRdb re-called the multiplex PCR reads through MiXCR, storing one row per CDR3 protein. The sample lists about 610,000 distinct CDR3 sequences, roughly 14% occurring once. Study conclusions and caveats: Ophthalmopathy was model-predicted a median approximately 6.9 months pre-onset.

J gave up 2 bases and V 4 bases, and 8 bases lay outside the gene matches. Germline V gene sequence: CDR1 MGHRA, CDR2 YSYEKL. The CDR3 is 16 amino acids. Every diagnosis used clinical symptoms, serum thyroxine and TRAb, thyroid ultrasound and orbital computed tomography. Sequences were obtained from blood. The receptor was derived from a woman in her forties with Graves' ophthalmopathy. V is TRBV4-1 and J is TRBJ2-7; 10 nucleotides match TRBD2. This CDR3 is CASSRVTSGVTYEQYF. CDR3 nucleotide sequence: TGCGCCAGCAGCCGAGTTACTAGCGGGGTCACCTACGAGCAGTACTTC.